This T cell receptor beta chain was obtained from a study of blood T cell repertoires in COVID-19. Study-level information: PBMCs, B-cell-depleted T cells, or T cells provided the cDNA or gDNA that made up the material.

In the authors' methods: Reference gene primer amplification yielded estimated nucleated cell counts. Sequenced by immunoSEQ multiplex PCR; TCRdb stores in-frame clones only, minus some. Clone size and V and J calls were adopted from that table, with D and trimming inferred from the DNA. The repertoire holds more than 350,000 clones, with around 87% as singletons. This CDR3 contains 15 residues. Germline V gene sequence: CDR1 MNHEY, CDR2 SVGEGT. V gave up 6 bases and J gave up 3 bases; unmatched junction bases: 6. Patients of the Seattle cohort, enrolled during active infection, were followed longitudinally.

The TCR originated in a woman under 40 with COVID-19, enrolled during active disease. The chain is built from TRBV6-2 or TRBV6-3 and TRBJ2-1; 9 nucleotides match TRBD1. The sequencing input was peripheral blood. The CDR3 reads CASSGDRAHYNEQFF. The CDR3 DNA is TGTGCCAGCAGCGGGGACAGGGCCCACTACAATGAGCAGTTCTTC.